This T cell receptor (beta chain) was documented in a study of T cell repertoires in cytomegalovirus infection. Turning to the study itself: In the study, CMV epitopes included recently identified HLA-C-restricted and well-studied HLA-B-restricted ones. An indication of both CMV infection and matching HLA type came from public TCR beta signatures.

The germline V gene encodes CDR1 ENHRY and CDR2 SYGVKD. This CDR3 is 17 amino acids long. J gave up 7 bases and V 2 bases, and 8 bases lay outside the gene matches. Findings and limits, study-wide: Carriage of CMV together with the relevant HLA was identifiable through cumulative public TCR beta family frequency. The ex vivo response showed dominance by HLA-C-restricted CMV-specific TCR beta clonotypes.

A word on this clonotype: Its target is unknown.

TCRdb passed the reads through MiXCR, listing each CDR3 protein once. This sample yields 110,000 or so distinct CDR3 sequences, of which 30% to 35% are seen a single time; around two fifths belongs to the top ten. The chain recombines TRBV10-3 with TRBJ2-2, with 12 bases fitting TRBD1. The receptor was derived from a human donor in good health (CMV status not recorded). Some clones in this sample may be carry-over from other donors' samples. Material: CD8+ T cells from cultured PBMCs, obtained from culture after CMV antigen stimulation. This CDR3 is CAISETPGQGAGGELFF. CDR3 in DNA: TGTGCCATCAGTGAGACCCCGGGACAGGGGGCCGGCGGGGAGCTGTTTTTT.